A single sample is the source of the 5 T cell receptor beta chains below, sequenced in a study of blood T cell repertoires in COVID-19. The method was immunoSEQ multiplex PCR; TCRdb's version includes in-frame clones alone and lacks a portion of them. The data hold roughly 330,000 clones, with over 75% observed a single time. Source material: PBMCs or T cells enriched from blood (not recorded which). These TCRs come from a woman aged 25 to 45 who had recovered from COVID-19.

This clone was found once. The chain combines TRBV5-5 with TRBJ2-1; D is possibly TRBD1 (7 bases). The CDR3 consists of 16 residues. Germline values: CDR1 SGHKS, CDR2 YYEKEE (reference sequence). V was pared by 4 bases and J by 0 bases, with 14 bases between. The CDR3 DNA reads TGTGCCAGCAGCCAGGGACAGACTAGCTCCTACAATGAGCAGTTCTTC. It is translated as CASSQGQTSSYNEQFF. The full variable domain, rest sourced from reference TRBV5-5 and TRBJ2-1, is DAGVTQSPTHLIKTRGQQVTLRCSPISGHKSVSWYQQVLGQGPQFIFQYYEKEERGRGNFPDRFSARQFPNYSSELNVNALLLGDSALYLCASSQGQTSSYNEQFFGPGTRLTVL.

The chain uses TRBV11-3 and TRBJ1-1; 7 bases fit TRBD1. Germline lookup yields CDR1 SGHNT and CDR2 YENEEA. The CDR3 consists of 13 residues. Trimming removed 5 bases from V and 5 bases from J; junction bases left unmatched: 5. The CDR3 nucleotides are TGTGCCAGCAGCCCCCGGGACAGTACTGAAGCTTTCTTT. This codes for CASSPRDSTEAFF.

The chain has TRBV5-1 and TRBJ2-7; a possible D gene is TRBD1 (5 bases). The ends were cut back, 2 bases at V and 2 bases at J, with 17 bases in the middle. CDR1 and CDR2 (germline): SGHRS, YFSETQ. CDR3 length: 16 amino acids. The CDR3 reads CASSLMGPLGPYEQYF. Written as DNA, the CDR3 is TGCGCCAGCAGCTTAATGGGGCCCCTCGGACCCTACGAGCAGTACTTC.

The chain recombines TRBV7-9 with TRBJ2-4; no clear D. The CDR3 extends over 13 amino acids. CDR1 is SEHNR and CDR2 is FQNEAQ in the germline V gene (reference sequence). Trimming pared 2 bases from V and 8 bases from J, leaving 10 bases between. The CDR3 spells CASSLSSEDIQYF. The CDR3 nucleotides are TGTGCCAGCAGCTTAAGTTCTGAGGACATTCAGTACTTC.

This chain connects TRBV6-5 to TRBJ2-2, with D tentatively TRBD2 (5 bases). Trimming left V 3 bases short and J 7 bases short, with 18 bases between. The CDR3 has 16 amino acids. From germline, CDR1 is MNHEY and CDR2 SVGAGI. The chain's CDR3 is CASSYVASPSYGELFF. The DNA for the CDR3 is TGTGCCAGCAGTTATGTTGCTAGCCCTAGTTACGGGGAGCTGTTTTTT.